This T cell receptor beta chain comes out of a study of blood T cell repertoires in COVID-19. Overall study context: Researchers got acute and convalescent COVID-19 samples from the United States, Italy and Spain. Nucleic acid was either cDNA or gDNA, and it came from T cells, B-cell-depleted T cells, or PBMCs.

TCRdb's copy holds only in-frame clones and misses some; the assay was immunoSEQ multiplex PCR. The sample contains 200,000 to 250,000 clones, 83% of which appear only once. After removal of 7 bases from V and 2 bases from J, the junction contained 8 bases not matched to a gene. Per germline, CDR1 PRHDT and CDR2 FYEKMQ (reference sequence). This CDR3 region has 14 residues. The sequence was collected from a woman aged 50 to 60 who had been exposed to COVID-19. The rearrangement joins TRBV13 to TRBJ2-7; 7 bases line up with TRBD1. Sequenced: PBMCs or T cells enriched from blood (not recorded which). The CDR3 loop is CASNPPGQPYEQYF. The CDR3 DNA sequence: TGTGCCAGCAACCCTCCGGGACAGCCCTACGAGCAGTACTTC.